The rows below give T cell receptor beta chains drawn from one sample of a study of cytomegalovirus exposure and HLA in healthy donors. The protocol was immunoSEQ multiplex PCR, while the TCRdb copy is restricted to in-frame clones and leaves out a portion. The sample gives some 180,000 clones, roughly 85% of which show up once; 3.5% to 5% is in the top ten. Sequencing used PBMCs. These receptor sequences come from a young woman in good health and CMV-seropositive. The CDR3 runs from the conserved cysteine through the conserved F or W. Each record gives: J gene, clone size, D gene, V gene, CDR3 protein, CDR3 DNA. A D gene is named only where the DNA matches it firmly. Part of the rows lack a size; the others show once, few, many or a class for expanded clones.

j_gene: TRBJ1-3
abundance: NA
d_gene: NA
v_gene: TRBV6-5
CDR3aa: CASSYSPHSSGNTIYF
CDR3nt: TGTGCCAGCAGTTACTCACCTCACAGCTCTGGAAACACCATATATTTT

j_gene: TRBJ1-2
abundance: NA
d_gene: TRBD1
v_gene: TRBV11-2
CDR3aa: CASSPLRTGGGYTF
CDR3nt: TGTGCCAGCAGCCCCCTTCGCACAGGGGGGGGCTACACCTTC

j_gene: TRBJ1-6
abundance: NA
d_gene: TRBD1
v_gene: TRBV2
CDR3aa: CASGQAYNSPLHF
CDR3nt: TGTGCCAGCGGACAGGCATATAATTCACCCCTCCACTTT

j_gene: TRBJ1-5
abundance: NA
d_gene: TRBD1
v_gene: TRBV10-3
CDR3aa: CAIRDREGAPWHF
CDR3nt: TGTGCCATCAGGGACAGGGAAGGGGCCCCGTGGCATTTT

j_gene: TRBJ2-1
abundance: NA
d_gene: TRBD1
v_gene: TRBV7-9
CDR3aa: CSSTFRGGWDRDYNEQFF
CDR3nt: TGTTCCAGCACCTTTAGAGGGGGTTGGGACAGGGACTACAATGAGCAGTTCTTC

j_gene: TRBJ2-7
abundance: NA
d_gene: NA
v_gene: TRBV7-2
CDR3aa: CASSVRTGREQYF
CDR3nt: TGTGCCAGCAGCGTCCGGACGGGGAGAGAGCAGTACTTC

j_gene: TRBJ1-4
abundance: once
d_gene: NA
v_gene: TRBV5-5
CDR3aa: CASSLVREKLFF
CDR3nt: TGTGCCAGCAGCTTGGTTCGTGAAAAACTGTTTTTT

j_gene: TRBJ2-7
abundance: NA
d_gene: NA
v_gene: TRBV28
CDR3aa: CASSPQQVSYEQYF
CDR3nt: TGTGCCAGCAGTCCCCAGCAGGTCTCCTACGAGCAGTACTTC

j_gene: TRBJ1-2
abundance: NA
d_gene: NA
v_gene: TRBV19
CDR3aa: CASSYPAGRTNYGYTF
CDR3nt: TGTGCCAGTAGTTACCCCGCAGGGAGGACTAACTATGGCTACACCTTC

j_gene: TRBJ1-4
abundance: NA
d_gene: NA
v_gene: TRBV7-2
CDR3aa: CASSLIPHQTANNEKLFF
CDR3nt: TGTGCCAGCAGCTTAATCCCGCACCAGACAGCTAATAATGAAAAACTGTTTTTT

j_gene: TRBJ1-3
abundance: NA
d_gene: TRBD1
v_gene: TRBV5-1
CDR3aa: CASSATGSENTIYF
CDR3nt: TGCGCCAGCAGCGCGACAGGGTCGGAAAACACCATATATTTT

j_gene: TRBJ1-5
abundance: NA
d_gene: TRBD1
v_gene: TRBV23-1
CDR3aa: CASSLHDRVLCNQPQHF
CDR3nt: TGCGCCAGCAGTCTCCACGACAGGGTGTTATGCAATCAGCCCCAGCATTTT

j_gene: TRBJ1-6
abundance: NA
d_gene: NA
v_gene: TRBV27
CDR3aa: CASSGVMNSPLHF
CDR3nt: TGTGCCAGCAGTGGAGTAATGAATTCACCCCTCCACTTT

j_gene: TRBJ2-1
abundance: NA
d_gene: NA
v_gene: TRBV27
CDR3aa: CASSLFSAYNEQFF
CDR3nt: TGTGCCAGCAGTTTATTCTCAGCCTACAATGAGCAGTTCTTC

j_gene: TRBJ2-2
abundance: NA
d_gene: NA
v_gene: TRBV27
CDR3aa: CASSLGWAGELFF
CDR3nt: TGTGCCAGCAGTTTGGGCTGGGCCGGGGAGCTGTTTTTT

j_gene: TRBJ2-7
abundance: NA
d_gene: NA
v_gene: TRBV2
CDR3aa: CASSEIGVFREQYF
CDR3nt: TGTGCCAGCAGTGAAATAGGGGTCTTCAGAGAGCAGTACTTC

j_gene: TRBJ2-3
abundance: NA
d_gene: NA
v_gene: TRBV30
CDR3aa: CAWSAGGTSTDTQYF
CDR3nt: TGTGCCTGGAGTGCCGGTGGGACTAGCACAGATACGCAGTATTTT

j_gene: TRBJ2-3
abundance: NA
d_gene: NA
v_gene: TRBV11-2
CDR3aa: CASSLSQESTDTQYF
CDR3nt: TGTGCCAGCAGCTTATCACAGGAGAGCACAGATACGCAGTATTTT

j_gene: TRBJ2-5
abundance: NA
d_gene: TRBD2
v_gene: TRBV5-4
CDR3aa: CASSFAGLAEETQYF
CDR3nt: TGTGCCAGCAGCTTTGCGGGACTAGCGGAGGAGACCCAGTACTTC

j_gene: TRBJ1-1
abundance: NA
d_gene: NA
v_gene: TRBV5-6
CDR3aa: CASSFALGGDTEAFF
CDR3nt: TGTGCCAGCAGCTTCGCTTTGGGAGGGGACACTGAAGCTTTCTTT

j_gene: TRBJ2-7
abundance: once
d_gene: TRBD2
v_gene: TRBV2
CDR3aa: CASIRAGHEQYF
CDR3nt: TGTGCCAGCATTAGAGCGGGACACGAGCAGTACTTC

j_gene: TRBJ1-1
abundance: once
d_gene: TRBD1
v_gene: TRBV18
CDR3aa: CASHRGDRVNTEAFF
CDR3nt: TGTGCCAGCCACCGAGGGGACAGGGTAAACACTGAAGCTTTCTTT

j_gene: TRBJ2-2
abundance: NA
d_gene: NA
v_gene: TRBV4-1
CDR3aa: CASSQEFEELTGELFF
CDR3nt: TGCGCCAGCAGCCAAGAGTTCGAGGAATTGACCGGGGAGCTGTTTTTT

j_gene: TRBJ2-5
abundance: NA
d_gene: TRBD2
v_gene: TRBV6-1
CDR3aa: CASSERLAGVQETQYF
CDR3nt: TGTGCCAGCAGTGAAAGGCTAGCGGGGGTCCAAGAGACCCAGTACTTC

j_gene: TRBJ2-7
abundance: NA
d_gene: TRBD2
v_gene: TRBV7-2
CDR3aa: CASSLGTSVTYEQYF
CDR3nt: TGTGCCAGCAGCTTAGGGACTAGCGTTACCTACGAGCAGTACTTC

j_gene: TRBJ1-5
abundance: NA
d_gene: NA
v_gene: TRBV6-6
CDR3aa: CASSYPVAGNQPQHF
CDR3nt: TGTGCCAGCAGTTACCCCGTGGCAGGGAATCAGCCCCAGCATTTT

j_gene: TRBJ2-1
abundance: NA
d_gene: TRBD2
v_gene: TRBV11-3
CDR3aa: CASSTSGSKNEQFF
CDR3nt: TGTGCCAGCAGCACTAGCGGATCGAAGAATGAGCAGTTCTTC

j_gene: TRBJ1-2
abundance: NA
d_gene: TRBD1
v_gene: TRBV4-2
CDR3aa: CASSQDRTGPSRTF
CDR3nt: TGTGCCAGCAGCCAAGATCGGACAGGGCCGTCGCGCACCTTC

j_gene: TRBJ2-3
abundance: few
d_gene: NA
v_gene: TRBV11-3
CDR3aa: CASSLSTDTQYF
CDR3nt: TGTGCCAGCAGCTTATCAACAGATACGCAGTATTTT

j_gene: TRBJ2-7
abundance: NA
d_gene: NA
v_gene: TRBV14
CDR3aa: CASGTQVDYEQYF
CDR3nt: TGTGCCAGCGGAACCCAGGTAGACTACGAGCAGTACTTC

j_gene: TRBJ2-7
abundance: few
d_gene: TRBD2
v_gene: TRBV4-3
CDR3aa: CASSQEGLAGGYEQYF
CDR3nt: TGCGCCAGCAGCCAAGAGGGACTAGCGGGAGGGTACGAGCAGTACTTC

j_gene: TRBJ2-7
abundance: NA
d_gene: TRBD1
v_gene: TRBV29-1
CDR3aa: CSAGVLDRGYYEQYF
CDR3nt: TGCAGCGCTGGGGTATTGGACAGGGGCTACTACGAGCAGTACTTC

j_gene: TRBJ2-7
abundance: NA
d_gene: TRBD1
v_gene: TRBV11-3
CDR3aa: CASSAWTGKIDEQYF
CDR3nt: TGTGCCAGCAGCGCTTGGACAGGGAAGATCGACGAGCAGTACTTC

j_gene: TRBJ1-1
abundance: NA
d_gene: TRBD1
v_gene: TRBV4-2
CDR3aa: CASSLPKTGAVAFF
CDR3nt: TGTGCCAGCAGCCTTCCCAAAACAGGGGCTGTGGCTTTCTTT

j_gene: TRBJ1-2
abundance: NA
d_gene: NA
v_gene: TRBV7-2
CDR3aa: CASSLAANSGYTF
CDR3nt: TGTGCCAGCAGCTTAGCAGCAAACTCTGGCTACACCTTC

j_gene: TRBJ1-4
abundance: NA
d_gene: NA
v_gene: TRBV5-5
CDR3aa: CASSLGESATNEKLFF
CDR3nt: TGTGCCAGCAGCTTGGGTGAGAGTGCAACTAATGAAAAACTGTTTTTT

j_gene: TRBJ1-2
abundance: few
d_gene: TRBD1
v_gene: TRBV6-1
CDR3aa: CASSLGTGSAHGYTF
CDR3nt: TGTGCCAGCAGTTTAGGGACAGGGAGTGCACATGGCTACACCTTC

j_gene: TRBJ2-1
abundance: NA
d_gene: TRBD2
v_gene: TRBV5-4
CDR3aa: CASSSGTSGGPSSYNEQFF
CDR3nt: TGTGCCAGCAGCTCCGGGACTAGCGGGGGCCCAAGCTCCTACAATGAGCAGTTCTTC

j_gene: TRBJ2-3
abundance: once
d_gene: TRBD2
v_gene: TRBV25-1
CDR3aa: CASSDLSGGSDTQYF
CDR3nt: TGTGCCAGCAGTGACCTTAGCGGGGGGTCGGATACGCAGTATTTT

j_gene: TRBJ1-1
abundance: NA
d_gene: TRBD1
v_gene: TRBV4-2
CDR3aa: CASSQAGGQQNTEAFF
CDR3nt: TGTGCCAGCAGCCAAGCTGGGGGACAGCAGAACACTGAAGCTTTCTTT

j_gene: TRBJ1-1
abundance: NA
d_gene: TRBD1
v_gene: TRBV7-9
CDR3aa: CASSSMTGGTEAFF
CDR3nt: TGTGCCAGCAGCTCGATGACAGGGGGTACTGAAGCTTTCTTT

j_gene: TRBJ2-7
abundance: NA
d_gene: NA
v_gene: TRBV7-9
CDR3aa: CASSRREWDYEQYF
CDR3nt: TGTGCCAGCAGCCGCCGGGAGTGGGACTACGAGCAGTACTTC

j_gene: TRBJ2-3
abundance: NA
d_gene: NA
v_gene: TRBV7-2
CDR3aa: CASSLEVATDTQYF
CDR3nt: TGTGCCAGCAGCTTAGAAGTGGCCACAGATACGCAGTATTTT

j_gene: TRBJ2-7
abundance: NA
d_gene: TRBD2
v_gene: TRBV12-5
CDR3aa: CASGLVLIAGGLPYEQYF
CDR3nt: TGTGCTAGTGGTTTGGTACTGATAGCGGGAGGGCTTCCCTACGAGCAGTACTTC

j_gene: TRBJ1-1
abundance: NA
d_gene: NA
v_gene: TRBV30
CDR3aa: CAWTGVVGGEAFF
CDR3nt: TGTGCCTGGACCGGGGTAGTTGGTGGTGAAGCTTTCTTT

j_gene: TRBJ1-2
abundance: NA
d_gene: TRBD1
v_gene: TRBV5-1
CDR3aa: CASSNWGTGEDGYTF
CDR3nt: TGCGCCAGCAGCAACTGGGGGACAGGGGAAGATGGCTACACCTTC

j_gene: TRBJ1-2
abundance: NA
d_gene: NA
v_gene: TRBV27
CDR3aa: CASATTNRAFGGYTF
CDR3nt: TGTGCCAGCGCCACCACAAACAGAGCTTTTGGTGGCTACACCTTC

j_gene: TRBJ2-7
abundance: few
d_gene: NA
v_gene: TRBV4-1
CDR3aa: CASSQGGGRSSYEQYF
CDR3nt: TGCGCCAGCAGCCAAGGTGGGGGCAGAAGCTCCTACGAGCAGTACTTC

j_gene: TRBJ1-2
abundance: NA
d_gene: TRBD1
v_gene: TRBV19
CDR3aa: CASSMTGGPYGYTF
CDR3nt: TGTGCCAGTAGTATGACAGGGGGCCCTTATGGCTACACCTTC

j_gene: TRBJ1-1
abundance: NA
d_gene: NA
v_gene: TRBV9
CDR3aa: CASSVVSTNTEAFF
CDR3nt: TGTGCCAGCAGCGTAGTGTCTACGAACACTGAAGCTTTCTTT

j_gene: TRBJ2-1
abundance: NA
d_gene: NA
v_gene: TRBV5-6
CDR3aa: CASSLSLHEQFF
CDR3nt: TGTGCCAGCAGCTTGTCTCTCCATGAGCAGTTCTTC

j_gene: TRBJ2-5
abundance: NA
d_gene: TRBD1
v_gene: TRBV5-4
CDR3aa: CASSLVGTGQETQYF
CDR3nt: TGTGCCAGCAGCTTGGTTGGGACAGGCCAAGAGACCCAGTACTTC

j_gene: TRBJ2-7
abundance: NA
d_gene: TRBD2
v_gene: TRBV15
CDR3aa: CATSSGRTTEEQYF
CDR3nt: TGTGCCACCAGCAGCGGGAGGACCACTGAGGAGCAGTACTTC

j_gene: TRBJ2-3
abundance: NA
d_gene: TRBD1
v_gene: TRBV27
CDR3aa: CASSSTGGTDTQYF
CDR3nt: TGTGCCAGCAGTTCAACAGGGGGCACAGATACGCAGTATTTT

j_gene: TRBJ2-1
abundance: NA
d_gene: TRBD2
v_gene: TRBV15
CDR3aa: CATSRSTGTSNEQFF
CDR3nt: TGTGCCACCAGCAGATCAACCGGGACTAGCAATGAGCAGTTCTTC